This TCR beta chain comes out of a study of T cell responses to AZD1222 COVID-19 vaccine. Overall study findings and caveats: Baseline antibody screening turned up just a handful of seropositive AZD1222 recipients. Per reports, nearly half of all spike-specific TCRs target regions that are unmutated in variants. No day 14 peak samples; only post-peak repertoires were characterized.

Comment on this clone: As yet, its antigen is unknown.

Produced via immunoSEQ multiplex PCR; TCRdb's table is partial and in-frame only. The sample lists some 120,000 clones; 80% to 90% were seen once. Germline V gene data show CDR1 as MNHEY and CDR2 as SVGAGI. This CDR3 has 14 amino acids. After removal of 8 bases from V and 3 bases from J, the junction contained 7 bases not matched to a gene. The chain joins TRBV6-5 to TRBJ2-3; 8 nucleotides align to TRBD2. The material sequenced was peripheral blood, taken on day 0 of AZD1222 vaccination. The clonotype comes from an adult in good health. CDR3 loop: CASHPGGPTDTQYF. CDR3 nucleotides: TGTGCCAGCCATCCGGGAGGGCCAACAGATACGCAGTATTTT.